This TCR beta chain appears in the sequencing data of a study of shared clonotypes between healthy human individuals. Clones were read by immunoSEQ multiplex PCR, and TCRdb kept only the in-frame ones, dropping some. The table shows hundreds of thousands of clones, with around 95% occurring only once. The naive CD8 population came from CD45RO-negative cells selected for CCR7, without terminally differentiated effector memory CD45RA+ cells. With V trimmed by 6 bases and J by 1 base, 4 bases remained unmatched. The CDR3 is 16 residues long. Per the germline V gene, CDR1 is SGHDT and CDR2 is YYEEEE. The chain employs TRBV5-6 and TRBJ2-1, with 13 bases aligning to TRBD2. The sample consisted of naive CD8+ T cells sorted from blood. The receptor comes from a woman aged 25 to 39 in good health. As DNA, the CDR3 is TGTGCCAGCAAACTAGCGGGAGGGTTTTCCTACAATGAGCAGTTCTTC. Its translation: CASKLAGGFSYNEQFF.